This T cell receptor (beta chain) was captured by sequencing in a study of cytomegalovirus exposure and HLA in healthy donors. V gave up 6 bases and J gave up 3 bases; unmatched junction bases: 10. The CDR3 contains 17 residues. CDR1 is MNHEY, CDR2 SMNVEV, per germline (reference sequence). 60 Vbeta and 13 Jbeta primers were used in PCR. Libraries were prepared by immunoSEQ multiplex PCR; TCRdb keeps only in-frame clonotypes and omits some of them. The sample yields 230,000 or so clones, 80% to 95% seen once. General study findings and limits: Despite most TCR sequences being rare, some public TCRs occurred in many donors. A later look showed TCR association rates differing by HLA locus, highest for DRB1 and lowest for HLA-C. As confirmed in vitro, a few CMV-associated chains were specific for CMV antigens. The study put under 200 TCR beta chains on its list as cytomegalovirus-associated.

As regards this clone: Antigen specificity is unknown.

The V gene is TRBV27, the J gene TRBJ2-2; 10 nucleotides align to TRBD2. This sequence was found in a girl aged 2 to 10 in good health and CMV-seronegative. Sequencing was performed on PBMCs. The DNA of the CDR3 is TGTGCCAGCAGCCTGACCCCCGGGACTAGCGACACCGGGGAGCTGTTTTTT. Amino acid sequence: CASSLTPGTSDTGELFF.